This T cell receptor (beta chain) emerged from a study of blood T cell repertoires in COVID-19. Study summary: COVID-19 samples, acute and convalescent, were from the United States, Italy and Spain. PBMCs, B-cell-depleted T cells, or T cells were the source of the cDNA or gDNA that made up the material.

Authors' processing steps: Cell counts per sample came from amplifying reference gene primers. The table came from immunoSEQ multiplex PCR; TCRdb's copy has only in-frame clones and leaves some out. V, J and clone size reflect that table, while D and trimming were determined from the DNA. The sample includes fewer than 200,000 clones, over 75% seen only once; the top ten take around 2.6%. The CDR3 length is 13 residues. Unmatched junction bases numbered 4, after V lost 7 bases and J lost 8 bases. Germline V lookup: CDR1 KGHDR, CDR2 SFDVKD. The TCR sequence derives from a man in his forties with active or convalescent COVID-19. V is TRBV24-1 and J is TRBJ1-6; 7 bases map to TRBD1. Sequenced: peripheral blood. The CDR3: CATRGQLDSPLHF. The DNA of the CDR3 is TGTGCCACCAGGGGACAGTTAGATTCACCCCTCCACTTT.